The present entry profiles one T cell receptor beta chain with its context. The authors' processing: Cell counts per sample came from amplifying reference gene primers. Data came from immunoSEQ multiplex PCR; TCRdb stores just in-frame clones and leaves some out. D and trimming come from the DNA, and the V and J calls and clone size come from that table. The sample yields about 270,000 clones, about 91% seen once. This sample is part of a study of blood T cell repertoires in COVID-19. Study-wide background: Italy, Spain and the United States were the sources of the convalescent and acute COVID-19 samples. Sources were T cells, B-cell-depleted T cells, or PBMCs; the material itself was cDNA or gDNA.

The CDR3 has 14 residues. The germline V gene encodes CDR1 SGHTA and CDR2 FQGNSA. Trimming pared 2 bases from V and 4 bases from J, leaving 8 bases between. Participants reported their clinical history, and cohort assignment relied on those reports. The TCR sequence derives from a woman in her thirties or forties with acute COVID-19. The sequencing sample was made of PBMCs or T cells enriched from blood (not recorded which). This chain joins TRBV7-2 and TRBJ1-4; D is possibly TRBD1 (5 bases). CDR3 sequence: CASSLRQSNEKLFF. The CDR3 coding sequence is TGTGCCAGCAGCTTAAGACAGAGTAATGAAAAACTGTTTTTT.